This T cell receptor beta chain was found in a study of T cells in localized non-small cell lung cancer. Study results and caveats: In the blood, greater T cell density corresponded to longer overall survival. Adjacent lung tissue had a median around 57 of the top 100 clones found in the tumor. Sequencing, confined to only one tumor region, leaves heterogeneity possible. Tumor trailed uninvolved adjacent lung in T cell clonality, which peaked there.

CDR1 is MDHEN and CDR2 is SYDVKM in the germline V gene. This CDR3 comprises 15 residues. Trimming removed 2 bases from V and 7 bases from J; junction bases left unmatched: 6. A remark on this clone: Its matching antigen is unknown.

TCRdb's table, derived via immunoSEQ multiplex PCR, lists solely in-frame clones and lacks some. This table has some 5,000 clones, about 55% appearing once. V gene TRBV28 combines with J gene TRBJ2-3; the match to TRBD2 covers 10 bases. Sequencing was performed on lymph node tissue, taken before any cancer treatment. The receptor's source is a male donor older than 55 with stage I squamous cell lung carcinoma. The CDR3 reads CASSLRRAGGYTQYF. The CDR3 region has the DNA TGTGCCAGCAGTTTAAGGCGAGCGGGAGGGTATACGCAGTATTTT.